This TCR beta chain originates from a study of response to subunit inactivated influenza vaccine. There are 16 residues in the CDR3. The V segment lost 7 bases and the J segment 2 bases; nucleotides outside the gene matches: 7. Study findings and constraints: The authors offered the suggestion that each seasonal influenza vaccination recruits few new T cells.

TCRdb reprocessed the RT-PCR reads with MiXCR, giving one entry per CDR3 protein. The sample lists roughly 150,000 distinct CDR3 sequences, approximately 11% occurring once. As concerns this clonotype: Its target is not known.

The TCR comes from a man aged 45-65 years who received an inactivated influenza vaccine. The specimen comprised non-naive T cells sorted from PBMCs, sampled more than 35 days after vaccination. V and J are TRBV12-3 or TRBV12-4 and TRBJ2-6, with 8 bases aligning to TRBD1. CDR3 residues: CASTSQGAAGANVLTF. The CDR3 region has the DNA TGTGCCAGCACGAGTCAGGGGGCAGCTGGGGCCAACGTCCTGACTTTC.